The sequence of this TCR beta chain was determined in a study of control samples from healthy donors and cancer patients. The germline V and J ends were trimmed by 2 bases and 8 bases, with 16 bases remaining between them. The CDR3 contains 14 residues. CDR1 and CDR2 (germline): SGHRS, YFSETQ. Data came from immunoSEQ multiplex PCR; TCRdb stores just in-frame clones and leaves some out. In the table there are tens of thousands of clones, approximately 80% of which are singletons. Sequencing was carried out using PBMCs. V and J are TRBV5-1 and TRBJ1-2; tentative D call: TRBD1 (5 bases). The receptor was derived from a man between 60 and 70 years old with head and neck cancer. The CDR3 loop reads CASSFDSGVGGYTF. The DNA for the CDR3 is TGCGCCAGCAGCTTCGACAGCGGGGTAGGGGGCTACACCTTC.